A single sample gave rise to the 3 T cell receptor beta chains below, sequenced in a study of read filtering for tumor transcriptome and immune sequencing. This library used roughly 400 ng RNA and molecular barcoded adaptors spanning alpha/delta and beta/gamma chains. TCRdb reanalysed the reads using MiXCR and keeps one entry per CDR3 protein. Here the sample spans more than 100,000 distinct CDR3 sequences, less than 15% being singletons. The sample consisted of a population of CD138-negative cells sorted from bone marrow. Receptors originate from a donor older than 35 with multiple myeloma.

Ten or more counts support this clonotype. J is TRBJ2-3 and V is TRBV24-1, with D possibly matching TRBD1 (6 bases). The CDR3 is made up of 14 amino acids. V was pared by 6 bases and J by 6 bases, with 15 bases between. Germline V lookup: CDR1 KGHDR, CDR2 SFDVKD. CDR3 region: CATSLRGASDTQYF. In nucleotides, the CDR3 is TGTGCCACCAGTCTCAGGGGCGCATCCGATACGCAGTATTTT.

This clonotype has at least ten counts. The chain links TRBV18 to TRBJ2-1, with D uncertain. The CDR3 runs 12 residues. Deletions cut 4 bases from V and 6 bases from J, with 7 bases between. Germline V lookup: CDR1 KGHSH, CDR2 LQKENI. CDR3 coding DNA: TGTGCCAGCTCACAAAAGGGCAATGAGCAGTTCTTC. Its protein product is CASSQKGNEQFF.

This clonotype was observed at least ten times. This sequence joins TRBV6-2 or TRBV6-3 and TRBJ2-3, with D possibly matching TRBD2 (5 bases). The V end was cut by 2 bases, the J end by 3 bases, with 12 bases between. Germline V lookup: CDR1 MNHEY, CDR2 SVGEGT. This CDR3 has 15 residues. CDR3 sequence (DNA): TGTGCCAGCAGTTACGGCACTAGAACGACAGATACGCAGTATTTT. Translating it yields CASSYGTRTTDTQYF.